This T cell receptor beta chain was recovered during a study of T cell repertoires in cytomegalovirus infection. Study-level background: Indications came from public TCR beta signatures; they pointed to CMV infection and to a matching HLA type. Notes on the study in general: The ex vivo response was dominated by HLA-C-restricted CMV-specific TCR beta clonotypes.

Per germline, CDR1 SGHVS and CDR2 FNYEAQ. The CDR3 has 11 residues. Trimming took 3 bases from V and 6 from J, leaving 5 bases between them. A few counts support this clonotype. Its antigen is unidentified. TCRdb called the reads again in MiXCR, with one record for every CDR3 protein. The sample comprises hundreds of thousands of distinct CDR3 sequences, about 44% of which are singletons, and roughly two fifths rests with the top ten. This sequence was found in a human donor in good health (CMV status not recorded). Some clones in this sample may be carry-over from other donors' samples. Specimen: cultured PBMCs, collected from culture after CMV antigen stimulation. V gene TRBV7-6 combines with J gene TRBJ1-1, with D unresolved. The CDR3 here is CASSFAPEAFF. CDR3 nucleotide sequence: TGTGCCAGCAGCTTTGCTCCTGAAGCTTTCTTT.